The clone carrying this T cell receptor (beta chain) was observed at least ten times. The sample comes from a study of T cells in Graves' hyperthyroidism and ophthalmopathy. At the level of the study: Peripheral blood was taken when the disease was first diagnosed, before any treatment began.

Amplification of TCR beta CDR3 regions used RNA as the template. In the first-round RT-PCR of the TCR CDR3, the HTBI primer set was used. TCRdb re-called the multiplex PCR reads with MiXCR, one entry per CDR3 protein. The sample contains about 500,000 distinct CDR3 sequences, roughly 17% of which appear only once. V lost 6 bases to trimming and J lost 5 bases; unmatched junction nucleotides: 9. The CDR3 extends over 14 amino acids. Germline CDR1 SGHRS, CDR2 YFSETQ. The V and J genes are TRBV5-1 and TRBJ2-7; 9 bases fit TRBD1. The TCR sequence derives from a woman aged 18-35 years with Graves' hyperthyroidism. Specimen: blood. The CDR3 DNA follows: TGCGCCAGCACCTCTGGGACAGGGATGAACGAGCAGTACTTC. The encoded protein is CASTSGTGMNEQYF.